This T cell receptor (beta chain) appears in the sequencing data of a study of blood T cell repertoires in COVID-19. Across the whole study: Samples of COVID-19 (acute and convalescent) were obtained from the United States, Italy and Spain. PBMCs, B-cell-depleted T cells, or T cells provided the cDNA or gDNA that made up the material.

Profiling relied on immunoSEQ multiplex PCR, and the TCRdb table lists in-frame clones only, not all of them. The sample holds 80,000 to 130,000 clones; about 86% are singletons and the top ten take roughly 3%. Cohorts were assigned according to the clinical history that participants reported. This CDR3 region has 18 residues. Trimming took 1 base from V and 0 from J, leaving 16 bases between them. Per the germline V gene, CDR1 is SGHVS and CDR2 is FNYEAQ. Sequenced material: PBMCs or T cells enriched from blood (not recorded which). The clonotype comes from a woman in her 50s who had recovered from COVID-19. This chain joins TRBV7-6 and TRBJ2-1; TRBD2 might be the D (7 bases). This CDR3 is CASSLERGGLSSYNEQFF. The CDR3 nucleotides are TGTGCCAGCAGCTTAGAGAGGGGGGGGCTCAGCTCCTACAATGAGCAGTTCTTC.